This T cell receptor beta chain was observed in a study of OX40 agonist ivuxolimab in advanced cancers. Background on the study: Every 2 weeks, patients received ivuxolimab intravenously, dosed at 0.01 to 10 mg/kg.

Study-wide points: Partial responders at 0.1-3.0 mg/kg had among the lowest clonal expansion.

The sample holds a few counts of this clone. What it binds is unknown. Clones were sequenced by immunoSEQ multiplex PCR, and TCRdb holds only the in-frame ones, with some missing. Of around 51,000 clones listed, about 80% are singletons. The CDR3 runs to 15 residues. V trimming: 4 bases; J trimming: 9 bases; junction bases outside the gene matches: 7. In germline, CDR1 is MDHEN, CDR2 SYDVKM. This TCR came from an adult with an advanced solid tumor such as melanoma, head and neck, liver or kidney cancer. The rearrangement uses TRBV28 and TRBJ2-1, with 12 bases lining up with TRBD2. Source: CD4+ or CD8+ T cells sorted from blood, taken in a trial of the OX40 agonist ivuxolimab. The DNA for the CDR3 is TGTGCCAGCAGTTCTTCTAGCGGGAGGGCCTTTGAGCAGTTCTTC. It is translated as CASSSSSGRAFEQFF.